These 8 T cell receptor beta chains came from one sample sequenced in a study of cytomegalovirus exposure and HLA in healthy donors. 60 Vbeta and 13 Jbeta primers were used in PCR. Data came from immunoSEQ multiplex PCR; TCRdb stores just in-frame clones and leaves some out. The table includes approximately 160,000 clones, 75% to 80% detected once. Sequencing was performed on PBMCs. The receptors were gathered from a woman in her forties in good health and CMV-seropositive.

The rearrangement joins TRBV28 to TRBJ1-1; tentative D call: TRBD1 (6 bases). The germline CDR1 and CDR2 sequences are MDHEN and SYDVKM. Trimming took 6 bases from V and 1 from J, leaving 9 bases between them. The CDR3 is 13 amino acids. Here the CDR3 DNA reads TGTGCCAGCAGGAGGACAGCGAACACTGAAGCTTTCTTT. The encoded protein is CASRRTANTEAFF.

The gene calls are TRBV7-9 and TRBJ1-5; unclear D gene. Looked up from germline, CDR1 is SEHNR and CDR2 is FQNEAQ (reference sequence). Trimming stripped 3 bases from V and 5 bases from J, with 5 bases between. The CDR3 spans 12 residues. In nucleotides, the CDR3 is TGTGCCAGCAGCTTCCCTGATCAGCCCCAGCATTTT. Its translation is CASSFPDQPQHF.

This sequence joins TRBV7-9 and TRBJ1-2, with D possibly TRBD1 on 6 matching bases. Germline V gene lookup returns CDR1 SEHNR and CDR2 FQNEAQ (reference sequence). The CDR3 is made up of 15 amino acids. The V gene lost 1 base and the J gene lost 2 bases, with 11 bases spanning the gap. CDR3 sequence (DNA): TGTGCCAGCAGCTTAGACAGGACAGAGAACTATGGCTACACCTTC. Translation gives CASSLDRTENYGYTF.

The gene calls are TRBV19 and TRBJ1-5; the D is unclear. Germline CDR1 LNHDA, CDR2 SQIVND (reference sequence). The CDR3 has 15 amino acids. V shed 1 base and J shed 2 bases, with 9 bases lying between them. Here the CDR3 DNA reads TGTGCCAGTAGTATAGGCCGGGTCGGCAATCAGCCCCAGCATTTT. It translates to CASSIGRVGNQPQHF.

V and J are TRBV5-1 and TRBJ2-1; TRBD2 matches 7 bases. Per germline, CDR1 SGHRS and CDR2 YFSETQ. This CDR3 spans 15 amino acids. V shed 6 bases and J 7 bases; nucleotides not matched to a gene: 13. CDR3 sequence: CASKRAGGEGNEQFF. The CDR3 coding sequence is TGCGCCAGCAAAAGGGCAGGCGGGGAGGGAAATGAGCAGTTCTTC.

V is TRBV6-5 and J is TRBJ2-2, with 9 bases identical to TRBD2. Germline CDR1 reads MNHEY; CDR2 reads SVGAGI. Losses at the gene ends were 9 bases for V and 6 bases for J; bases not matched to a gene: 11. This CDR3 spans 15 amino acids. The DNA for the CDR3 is TGTGCCAGTACCGGCGGCGGGAGGGCCCCCGGGGAGCTGTTTTTT. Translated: CASTGGGRAPGELFF.

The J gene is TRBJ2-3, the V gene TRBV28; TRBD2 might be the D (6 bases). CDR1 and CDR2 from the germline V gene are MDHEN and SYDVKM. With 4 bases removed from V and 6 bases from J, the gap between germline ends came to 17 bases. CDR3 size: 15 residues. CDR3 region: CASSYSPGVSDTQYF. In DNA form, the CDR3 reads TGTGCCAGCAGTTACTCCCCGGGAGTTTCGGATACGCAGTATTTT.

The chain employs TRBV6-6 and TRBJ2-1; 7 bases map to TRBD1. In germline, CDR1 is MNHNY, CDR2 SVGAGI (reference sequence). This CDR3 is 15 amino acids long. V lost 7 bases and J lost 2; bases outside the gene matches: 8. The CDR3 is CASNDPGQPYNEQFF. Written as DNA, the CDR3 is TGTGCCAGCAACGACCCGGGACAGCCCTACAATGAGCAGTTCTTC.